Below are 24 T cell receptor beta chains sequenced from a single sample in a study of T cell changes during pregnancy in multiple sclerosis. Sequencing used immunoSEQ multiplex PCR; TCRdb keeps in-frame clones, though not all of them. The profile shows over 30,000 clones, about 88% of them singletons. The sample was CD8+ T cells from peripheral blood mononuclear cells, taken in the third trimester of pregnancy. The receptors come from a female donor with multiple sclerosis, enrolled in a pregnancy study.

This chain links TRBV30 with TRBJ2-3; D remains unclear. Trimming cost V 0 bases and J 10 bases, with 8 bases left between them. The CDR3 runs to 11 residues. Germline V gene data show CDR1 as GTSNPN and CDR2 as SVGIG (reference sequence). CDR3: CAWSVPQAQYF. CDR3 bases: TGTGCCTGGAGTGTACCCCAGGCGCAGTATTTT.

The V call is TRBV9, the J call TRBJ2-2; 7 bases map to TRBD1. Trimming took 0 bases from V and 4 from J; bases not matched to a gene: 3. CDR3 length: 15 residues. Germline V CDR1 and CDR2: SGDLS, YYNGEE. CDR3 nucleotides: TGTGCCAGCAGCGTAGGGGGGACAGCCACCGGGGAGCTGTTTTTT. It translates to CASSVGGTATGELFF. The variable domain in full, with the rest retrieved from reference TRBV9 and TRBJ2-2, is DSGVTQTPKHLITATGQRVTLRCSPRSGDLSVYWYQQSLDQGLQFLIQYYNGEERAKGNILERFSAQQFPDLHSELNLSSLELGDSALYFCASSVGGTATGELFFGEGSRLTVL.

V usage is TRBV4-1 and J usage is TRBJ2-3; unclear D gene. Germline CDR1 reads MGHRA; CDR2 reads YSYEKL. Trimming left V 0 bases short and J 4 bases short, with 5 bases between. This CDR3 is 13 amino acids long. The CDR3 DNA reads TGCGCCAGCAGCCAAGACGTTCCAGATACGCAGTATTTT. Its protein is CASSQDVPDTQYF.

V is TRBV5-4 and J is TRBJ1-1; D not certain. The CDR3 totals 14 residues. CDR1 is SGHNT, CDR2 YYREEE, per germline (reference sequence). V was cut by 0 bases and J by 2 bases, with 8 bases left in between. This CDR3 is CASSLGGINTEAFF. The CDR3 bases are TGTGCCAGCAGCTTGGGCGGGATTAACACTGAAGCTTTCTTT.

V gene TRBV7-9 combines with J gene TRBJ2-7; 7 bases match TRBD2. V gave up 5 bases and J gave up 4 bases; unmatched junction bases: 11. Per the germline V gene, CDR1 is SEHNR and CDR2 is FQNEAQ (reference sequence). The CDR3 extends over 15 amino acids. DNA for the CDR3: TGTGCCAGCAGCCAGCCTCGCGGGGGTTCATACGAGCAGTACTTC. It encodes CASSQPRGGSYEQYF.

This rearrangement joins TRBV30 to TRBJ1-1; no clear D. The V gene lost 0 bases and the J gene lost 4 bases, with 9 bases spanning the gap. The germline CDR1 and CDR2 sequences are GTSNPN and SVGIG (reference sequence). There are 13 residues in the CDR3. CDR3 sequence: CAWSVGEVTEAFF. CDR3 DNA: TGTGCCTGGAGTGTCGGGGAGGTCACTGAAGCTTTCTTT. Combining the CDR3 with reference TRBV30 and TRBJ1-1 gives the whole variable domain SQTIHQWPATLVQPVGSPLSLECTVEGTSNPNLYWYRQAAGRGLQLLFYSVGIGQISSEVPQNLSASRPQDRQFILSSKKLLLSDSGFYLCAWSVGEVTEAFFGQGTRLTVV.

This clone was recorded once. This chain uses TRBV29-1 with TRBJ2-3, with 8 nucleotides matching TRBD2. With 0 bases clipped from V and 1 base from J, the junction kept 3 bases outside the gene matches. Germline assignment: CDR1 SQVTM and CDR2 ANQGSEA. The CDR3 runs to 15 residues. The CDR3 region is CSVEDRGGGTDTQYF. The CDR3 bases are TGCAGCGTTGAAGATCGGGGGGGCGGCACAGATACGCAGTATTTT.

The V and J genes are TRBV14 and TRBJ2-7, with D perhaps TRBD2 (6 bases). The ends were cut back, 1 base at V and 3 bases at J, with 13 bases in the middle. Per the germline V gene, CDR1 is SGHDN and CDR2 is FVKESK. CDR3 length equals 15 residues. The CDR3 sequence is CASSQVPGLFYEQYF. CDR3 in DNA: TGTGCCAGCAGCCAAGTCCCAGGACTATTCTACGAGCAGTACTTC.

The V gene is TRBV10-3, the J gene TRBJ2-2; D perhaps matches TRBD1 (7 bases). There are 16 residues in the CDR3. With 10 bases removed from V and 1 base from J, the gap between germline ends came to 19 bases. Germline V gene sequence: CDR1 ENHRY, CDR2 SYGVKD. DNA of the CDR3: TGTGCCACAGGGGGGTGGAGCCCGCAGAACACCGGGGAGCTGTTTTTT. Residues: CATGGWSPQNTGELFF.

The gene calls are TRBV7-2 and TRBJ1-2; 7 positions agree with TRBD1. Trimming cost V 0 bases and J 5 bases; bases outside gene matches: 9. The germline gives CDR1 SGHTA, CDR2 FQGNSA. The CDR3 has 16 residues. The CDR3 DNA sequence: TGTGCCAGCAGCTTAGCGGGACAGCCCGGGGGATATGGCTACACCTTC. It yields the protein CASSLAGQPGGYGYTF. Variable domain in full (rest from reference TRBV7-2 and TRBJ1-2): GAGVSQSPSNKVTEKGKDVELRCDPISGHTALYWYRQSLGQGLEFLIYFQGNSAPDKSGLPSDRFSAERTGGSVSTLTIQRTQQEDSAVYLCASSLAGQPGGYGYTFGSGTRLTVV.

The chain combines TRBV28 with TRBJ2-1, with 8 bases that match TRBD2. Germline CDR1 and CDR2: MDHEN and SYDVKM. J gave up 4 bases and V 5 bases, and 4 bases lay outside the gene matches. The CDR3 contains 14 residues. DNA for the CDR3: TGTGCCAGCAGTATAGCGGGAAGGTACAATGAGCAGTTCTTC. Amino acid sequence: CASSIAGRYNEQFF.

V gene TRBV27 combines with J gene TRBJ2-1; maybe TRBD2 (6 bases). The V end was cut by 4 bases, the J end by 5 bases, with 12 bases between. CDR3 length: 14 amino acids. The germline V gene has CDR1 MNHEY and CDR2 SMNVEV (reference sequence). The CDR3 DNA is TGTGCCAGCAGTTCCTCCCGGACTAACAATGAGCAGTTCTTC. This sequence encodes CASSSSRTNNEQFF.

The chain couples TRBV9 to TRBJ2-1, with TRBD1 identical over 12 bases. Unmatched junction bases numbered 7, after V lost 4 bases and J lost 8 bases. Germline V gene data show CDR1 as SGDLS and CDR2 as YYNGEE. This CDR3 spans 15 amino acids. DNA for the CDR3: TGTGCCAGCAGCTACGGGACAGGGGGCAGGGATGAGCAGTTCTTC. This codes for CASSYGTGGRDEQFF. The variable domain in full, with the rest retrieved from reference TRBV9 and TRBJ2-1, is DSGVTQTPKHLITATGQRVTLRCSPRSGDLSVYWYQQSLDQGLQFLIQYYNGEERAKGNILERFSAQQFPDLHSELNLSSLELGDSALYFCASSYGTGGRDEQFFGPGTRLTVL.

The V call is TRBV7-2, the J call TRBJ2-1; 10 bases fit TRBD2. J gave up 9 bases and V 11 bases, and 19 bases lay outside the gene matches. From germline, CDR1 is SGHTA and CDR2 FQGNSA. This CDR3 is built from 16 residues. CDR3 DNA sequence: TGTGCCCGCTCACATACTAGCGGGGTACTGGGTGGTGAGCAGTTCTTC. It is translated as CARSHTSGVLGGEQFF.

This clone has ten or more counts. The J gene is TRBJ2-2, the V gene TRBV9; D remains unclear. The CDR3 sequence is 14 residues long. Between the trimmed V and J ends, which lost 0 bases and 4 bases, there was a span of 7 bases. Germline CDR1 SGDLS, CDR2 YYNGEE. This CDR3 is CASSVAYGTGELFF. In nucleotides, the CDR3 is TGTGCCAGCAGCGTAGCGTACGGCACCGGGGAGCTGTTTTTT.

The chain is built from TRBV14 and TRBJ2-5, with 7 bases aligning to TRBD2. Trimming cost V 4 bases and J 1 base; bases outside gene matches: 3. There are 14 residues in the CDR3. Germline lookup yields CDR1 SGHDN and CDR2 FVKESK. The CDR3 is CASSPWTSQETQYF. CDR3 nucleotide sequence: TGTGCCAGCAGCCCCTGGACTAGCCAAGAGACCCAGTACTTC.

The rearrangement links TRBV7-6 to TRBJ2-1; D is uncertain. The CDR3 totals 12 residues. Looked up from germline, CDR1 is SGHVS and CDR2 is FNYEAQ. With 1 base removed from V and 8 bases from J, the gap between germline ends came to 6 bases. The CDR3 region has the DNA TGTGCCAGCAGCTTAGGGTCGGATGAGCAGTTCTTC. Residues: CASSLGSDEQFF.

This chain joins TRBV6-1 and TRBJ1-2, with D tentatively TRBD1 (6 bases). The germline gives CDR1 MNHNS, CDR2 SASEGT. The CDR3 is 14 amino acids. V gave up 1 base and J gave up 4 bases, with 10 bases separating them. CDR3 in DNA: TGTGCCAGCAGTGAAGTCAGGGGCGGCTATGGCTACACCTTC. The encoded protein is CASSEVRGGYGYTF.

This chain links TRBV29-1 with TRBJ1-1; D perhaps matches TRBD1 (5 bases). V lost 7 bases to trimming and J lost 1 base, with 16 bases between them. Germline V lookup: CDR1 SQVTM, CDR2 ANQGSEA. This CDR3 comprises 14 residues. The DNA of the CDR3 is TGCAGCGCTTCAGGGAATCCGCCGAACACTGAAGCTTTCTTT. This translates into CSASGNPPNTEAFF. The complete variable domain, with remaining parts taken from reference TRBV29-1 and TRBJ1-1, reads SAVISQKPSRDICQRGTSLTIQCQVDSQVTMMFWYRQQPGQSLTLIATANQGSEATYESGFVIDKFPISRPNLTFSTLTVSNMSPEDSSIYLCSASGNPPNTEAFFGQGTRLTVV.

This rearrangement joins TRBV6-4 to TRBJ2-3; TRBD2 aligns across 7 bases. After removal of 3 bases from V and 2 bases from J, the junction contained 5 bases not matched to a gene. Germline CDR1 and CDR2: MRHNA and SNTAGT. The CDR3 runs 15 residues. The CDR3 is CASSELAGATDTQYF. The CDR3 DNA reads as TGTGCCAGCAGTGAGTTGGCGGGAGCCACAGATACGCAGTATTTT.

The CDR3 nucleotides are TGTGCCAGCAGCTTGGCCGCGACAGGGAACCAGCCCCAGCATTTT. This codes for CASSLAATGNQPQHF. The chain employs TRBV5-5 and TRBJ1-5; TRBD1 matches 7 bases. Germline trimming cut 0 bases from V and 7 bases from J; bases unmatched to any gene: 7. The V gene's germline CDR1 is SGHKS and CDR2 YYEKEE (reference sequence). This CDR3 region has 15 residues.

The gene calls are TRBV29-1 and TRBJ1-2; 7 nucleotides align to TRBD1. The length of the CDR3 is 13 residues. Germline loops: CDR1 SQVTM, CDR2 ANQGSEA. V was clipped by 6 bases and J by 3 bases; unmatched bases: 7. CDR3 sequence (DNA): TGCAGCGTGCCTGACAGGGACTACTATGGCTACACCTTC. Its translation: CSVPDRDYYGYTF.

This clone was counted between two and nine times. The V call is TRBV9, the J call TRBJ1-2, with D unresolved. CDR1 and CDR2 (germline): SGDLS, YYNGEE. The CDR3 totals 13 residues. Between the trimmed V and J ends, which lost 5 bases and 4 bases, there was a span of 12 bases. This CDR3 reads CASSPSGVYGYTF. The CDR3, as DNA: TGTGCCAGCAGTCCTAGCGGAGTCTATGGCTACACCTTC.

V and J are TRBV14 and TRBJ2-7, with D unclear. The CDR3 spans 14 residues. Germline CDR1 reads SGHDN; CDR2 reads FVKESK. V was cut by 6 bases and J by 3 bases, with 15 bases left in between. In DNA, the CDR3 is TGTGCCAGCAGTCATGGAGTAGCAGACTACGAGCAGTACTTC. This encodes CASSHGVADYEQYF. Combining the CDR3 with reference TRBV14 and TRBJ2-7 gives the whole variable domain EAGVTQFPSHSVIEKGQTVTLRCDPISGHDNLYWYRRVMGKEIKFLLHFVKESKQDESGMPNNRFLAERTGGTYSTLKVQPAELEDSGVYFCASSHGVADYEQYFGPGTRLTVT.